This T cell receptor beta chain was sequenced during a study of shared clonotypes between healthy human individuals. Data came from immunoSEQ multiplex PCR; TCRdb stores just in-frame clones and leaves some out. The repertoire includes fewer than 400,000 clones, around two thirds of them detected once, and around 10% sits in the top ten. The V gene's germline CDR1 is SGHAT and CDR2 FQNNGV. V lost 4 bases and J lost 1, with 14 bases in between. The CDR3 is made up of 16 amino acids. The receptor was derived from a man younger than 45 in good health. What was sequenced was memory CD4+ T cells sorted from blood. The subset is: CD45RA-negative fraction. The chain uses TRBV11-2 and TRBJ2-1; D may be TRBD1 (5 bases). This CDR3 reads CASSSPGASSYNEQFF. The DNA for the CDR3 is TGTGCCAGCAGCTCCCCTGGGGCTAGTTCCTACAATGAGCAGTTCTTC.